The 16 T cell receptor beta chains in this list originate from one sample, sequenced in a study of long-term antiretroviral therapy in people with HIV. Runs used v3.0 of the immunoSEQ assay and were done at survey level. Assay used: immunoSEQ multiplex PCR; TCRdb lists only in-frame clones, some missing. This sample has under 30,000 clones, with more than 85% found just once. The sequenced sample was unsorted PBMCs, obtained roughly 5 years before starting antiretroviral therapy. These receptors all come from a man aged 45 to 65 with HIV.

The V call is TRBV14, the J call TRBJ2-7; 10 bases line up with TRBD1. Germline loops: CDR1 SGHDN, CDR2 FVKESK. The CDR3 length is 16 residues. V shed 6 bases, J shed 4 bases, and the junction held 12 bases outside the gene matches. The CDR3 nucleotides are TGTGCCAGCAGTCCACTACGGGACAGGGGAGGATACGAGCAGTACTTC. Protein: CASSPLRDRGGYEQYF.

The chain recombines TRBV29-1 with TRBJ1-1; D is ambiguous. The CDR3 consists of 13 residues. From germline, CDR1 is SQVTM and CDR2 ANQGSEA. V was pared by 2 bases and J by 6 bases, with 13 bases between. The CDR3 sequence is CSVELGNEAEAFF. Written as DNA, the CDR3 is TGCAGCGTTGAACTGGGGAACGAGGCTGAAGCTTTCTTT.

The chain uses TRBV4-3 and TRBJ2-3; D might be TRBD2 (6 bases). The CDR3 runs to 13 residues. From germline, CDR1 is LGHNA and CDR2 YSLEER. V lost 3 bases to trimming and J lost 6 bases, with 10 bases between them. CDR3 in DNA: TGCGCCAGCAGCCAGCAGGGAGGCGATACGCAGTATTTT. Protein sequence: CASSQQGGDTQYF.

The chain joins TRBV27 to TRBJ2-7; TRBD2 agrees at 9 bases. Germline loops: CDR1 MNHEY, CDR2 SMNVEV (reference sequence). Losses at the gene ends were 6 bases for V and 3 bases for J; bases not matched to a gene: 6. This CDR3 spans 14 amino acids. The CDR3 DNA reads as TGTGCCAGCAGCCCGAGACTAGCGGTCTACGAGCAGTACTTC. Protein sequence: CASSPRLAVYEQYF.

The CDR3, as DNA: TGTGCCAGCAGCTTGGGTTTTAACTATGGCTACACCTTC. Encoded protein: CASSLGFNYGYTF. The chain uses TRBV7-9 and TRBJ1-2; no clear D gene. Trimming left V 3 bases short and J 1 base short, with 6 bases between. The CDR3 contains 13 residues. Germline V gene lookup returns CDR1 SEHNR and CDR2 FQNEAQ (reference sequence).

J is TRBJ2-7 and V is TRBV21-1; no DNA check was done on the table's D call, TRBD1. TRBV21-1 is a pseudogene segment. The CDR3 spans 10 residues. The DNA of the CDR3 is TGTGCCAGCATCAGGGTCGAGCAGTACTTC. It is translated as CASIRVEQYF.

The chain recombines TRBV27 with TRBJ2-7; 8 positions match TRBD1. CDR3 length: 17 amino acids. Trimming cost V 0 bases and J 2 bases; bases outside gene matches: 9. Germline CDR1 is MNHEY and CDR2 is SMNVEV (reference sequence). The CDR3 coding sequence is TGTGCCAGCAGTTTATCTTCCTGGACAGGGATAACCTACGAGCAGTACTTC. As protein: CASSLSSWTGITYEQYF.

This sequence joins TRBV5-4 and TRBJ2-3; 13 nucleotides match TRBD2. Germline V gives CDR1 SGHNT, CDR2 YYREEE (reference sequence). CDR3 length: 16 residues. The ends lost 3 bases at V and 0 bases at J; junction bases unmatched: 1. The CDR3 protein is CASSWGLAGSTDTQYF. The CDR3 coding sequence is TGTGCCAGCAGCTGGGGACTAGCGGGGAGCACAGATACGCAGTATTTT.

The J gene is TRBJ1-2, the V gene TRBV5-5, with 10 bases identical to TRBD1. Germline V gene sequence: CDR1 SGHKS, CDR2 YYEKEE (reference sequence). The CDR3 sequence is 13 residues long. Unmatched junction bases numbered 5, after V lost 0 bases and J lost 12 bases. The CDR3 is CASSLGQGAPDTF. For the CDR3, the DNA is TGTGCCAGCAGCTTGGGACAGGGGGCTCCGGACACCTTC.

The chain combines TRBV2 with TRBJ2-1, with D uncertain. The CDR3 extends over 13 amino acids. CDR1 and CDR2 (germline): SNHLY, FYNNEI. Trimming removed 3 bases from V and 9 bases from J, with 12 bases in between. The CDR3 loop reads CASSEYPSSEQFF. DNA for the CDR3: TGTGCCAGCAGTGAGTACCCCTCCAGTGAGCAGTTCTTC.

V is TRBV7-2 and J is TRBJ2-1, with D unresolved. Germline V lookup: CDR1 SGHTA, CDR2 FQGNSA. The CDR3 has 12 residues. With 5 bases removed from V and 12 bases from J, the gap between germline ends came to 14 bases. This CDR3 is CASSPRMVGQFF. Here the CDR3 DNA reads TGTGCCAGCAGCCCCCGGATGGTGGGGCAGTTCTTC. The full variable domain, with the rest looked up from reference TRBV7-2 and TRBJ2-1, is GAGVSQSPSNKVTEKGKDVELRCDPISGHTALYWYRQSLGQGLEFLIYFQGNSAPDKSGLPSDRFSAERTGGSVSTLTIQRTQQEDSAVYLCASSPRMVGQFFGPGTRLTVL.

This chain joins TRBV5-1 and TRBJ1-2; D uncertain. Germline loops: CDR1 SGHRS, CDR2 YFSETQ. The CDR3 consists of 14 residues. Trimming stripped 0 bases from V and 8 bases from J, with 14 bases between. CDR3 nucleotides: TGCGCCAGCAGCTTGGTAGGAGACGGGGTGGGCTACACCTTC. This sequence encodes CASSLVGDGVGYTF.

The chain joins TRBV2 to TRBJ1-5, with 9 nucleotides matching TRBD1. This CDR3 has 15 residues. The V segment lost 6 bases and the J segment 3 bases; nucleotides outside the gene matches: 6. Germline-derived CDR1 and CDR2 are SNHLY and FYNNEI. Written as DNA, the CDR3 is TGTGCCAGCAGCGACCGGACAGGGGACAATCAGCCCCAGCATTTT. It encodes CASSDRTGDNQPQHF.

This chain connects TRBV30 to TRBJ2-7, with TRBD1 matching over 7 bases. The CDR3 has 14 amino acids. Losses at the gene ends were 0 bases for V and 4 bases for J; bases not matched to a gene: 6. Germline V gene sequence: CDR1 GTSNPN, CDR2 SVGIG (reference sequence). The CDR3 nucleotides are TGTGCCTGGAGTGTACAAGGGGGCTGGTACGAGCAGTACTTC. This encodes CAWSVQGGWYEQYF.

This clone was recorded once. This rearrangement joins TRBV5-1 to TRBJ2-7, with D tentatively TRBD2 (5 bases). This CDR3 is built from 13 residues. V was shortened by 4 bases and J by 2 bases, with 10 bases between the two germline ends. Germline-derived CDR1 and CDR2 are SGHRS and YFSETQ. The CDR3 region has the DNA TGCGCCAGCAGCAGGGAGTTGGCCTACGAGCAGTACTTC. This translates into CASSRELAYEQYF.

This chain connects TRBV27 to TRBJ2-2; D may be TRBD1 (5 bases). The CDR3 extends over 18 amino acids. Trimming removed 6 bases from V and 1 base from J, with 21 bases in between. Per the germline V gene, CDR1 is MNHEY and CDR2 is SMNVEV (reference sequence). The CDR3 loop is CASRKGPDTTMNTGELFF. The CDR3 DNA reads TGTGCCAGCAGGAAGGGGCCGGATACGACAATGAACACCGGGGAGCTGTTTTTT.